This T cell receptor (beta chain) was recorded in a study of shared clonotypes between healthy human individuals. Study-wide points: Clonotype sharing among donors, it was expected, would be affected by sequencing depth. Limited genetic and exposure-history diversity came from having few donors.

The germline V gene encodes CDR1 MDHEN and CDR2 SYDVKM. V was pared by 5 bases and J by 6 bases, with 21 bases between. CDR3 length: 16 residues. Division of CD4+ cells produced a CD45RA+ naive subset and a CD45RA-negative memory subset. As concerns this clone: The antigen is not known.

The repertoire was sequenced with immunoSEQ multiplex PCR; TCRdb's copy has only in-frame clones and lacks some. The sample shows over a million clones, approximately 98.5% of them seen only once. The V call is TRBV28, the J call TRBJ2-3; the D call may be TRBD1 or TRBD2 (5 bases each). The TCR comes from a man aged 25 to 40 in good health. The sequenced material came from naive CD4+ T cells sorted from blood. Subset denoted: CD45RA+ positively selected. The CDR3 nucleotides are TGTGCCAGCAGTCCCGGGGCGAGGGGACGACGGGATACGCAGTATTTT. Translated, it gives CASSPGARGRRDTQYF.